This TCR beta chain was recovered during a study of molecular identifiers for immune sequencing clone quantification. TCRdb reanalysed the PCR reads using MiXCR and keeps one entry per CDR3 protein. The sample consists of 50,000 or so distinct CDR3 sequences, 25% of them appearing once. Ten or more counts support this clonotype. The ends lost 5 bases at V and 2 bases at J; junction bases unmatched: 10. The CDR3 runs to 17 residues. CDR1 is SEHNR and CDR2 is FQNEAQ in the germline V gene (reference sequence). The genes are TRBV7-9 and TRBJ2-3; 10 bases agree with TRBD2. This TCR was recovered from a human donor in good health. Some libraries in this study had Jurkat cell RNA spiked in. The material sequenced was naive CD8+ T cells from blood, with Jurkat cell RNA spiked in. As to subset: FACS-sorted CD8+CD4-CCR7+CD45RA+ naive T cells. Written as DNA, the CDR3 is TGTGCCAGCAGCCTCGTAGCGGGAGGAGGACCCACAGATACGCAGTATTTT. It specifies CASSLVAGGGPTDTQYF.